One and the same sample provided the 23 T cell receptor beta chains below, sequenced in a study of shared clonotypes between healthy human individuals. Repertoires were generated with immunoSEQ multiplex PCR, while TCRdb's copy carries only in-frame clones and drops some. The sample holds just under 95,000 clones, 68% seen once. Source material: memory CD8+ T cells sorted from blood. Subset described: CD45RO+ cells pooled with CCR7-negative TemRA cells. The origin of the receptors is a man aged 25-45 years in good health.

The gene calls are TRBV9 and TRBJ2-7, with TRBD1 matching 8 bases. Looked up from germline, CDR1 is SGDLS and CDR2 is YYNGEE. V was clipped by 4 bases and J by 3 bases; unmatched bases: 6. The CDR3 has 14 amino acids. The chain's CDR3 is CASSYGQGNYEQYF. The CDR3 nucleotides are TGTGCCAGCAGCTACGGACAGGGAAACTACGAGCAGTACTTC.

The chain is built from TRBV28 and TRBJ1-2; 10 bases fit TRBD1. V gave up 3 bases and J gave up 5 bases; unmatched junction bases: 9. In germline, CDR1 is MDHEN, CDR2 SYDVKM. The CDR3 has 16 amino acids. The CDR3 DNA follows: TGTGCCAGCAGTTTTGATTCTTTGGGACAGGGGTATGGCTACACCTTC. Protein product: CASSFDSLGQGYGYTF.

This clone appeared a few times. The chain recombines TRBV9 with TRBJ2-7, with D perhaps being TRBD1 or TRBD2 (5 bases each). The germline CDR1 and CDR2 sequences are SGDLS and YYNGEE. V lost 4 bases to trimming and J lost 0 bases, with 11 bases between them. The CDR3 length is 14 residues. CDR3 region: CASSPWGSSYEQYF. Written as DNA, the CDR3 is TGTGCCAGCAGCCCCTGGGGGAGCTCCTACGAGCAGTACTTC. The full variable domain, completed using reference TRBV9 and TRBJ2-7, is DSGVTQTPKHLITATGQRVTLRCSPRSGDLSVYWYQQSLDQGLQFLIQYYNGEERAKGNILERFSAQQFPDLHSELNLSSLELGDSALYFCASSPWGSSYEQYFGPGTRLTVT.

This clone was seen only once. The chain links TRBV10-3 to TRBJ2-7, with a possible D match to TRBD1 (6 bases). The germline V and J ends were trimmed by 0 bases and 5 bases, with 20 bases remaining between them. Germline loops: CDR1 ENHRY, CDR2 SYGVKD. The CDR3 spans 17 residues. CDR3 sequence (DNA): TGTGCCATCAGTGAGTCAGGGACACGCCGAGGGCGACACGAGCAGTACTTC. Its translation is CAISESGTRRGRHEQYF.

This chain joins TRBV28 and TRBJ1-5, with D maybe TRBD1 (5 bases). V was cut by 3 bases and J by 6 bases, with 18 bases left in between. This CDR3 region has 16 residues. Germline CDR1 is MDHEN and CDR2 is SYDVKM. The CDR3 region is CASSFRDVGWGQPQHF. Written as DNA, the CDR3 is TGTGCCAGCAGTTTCCGGGACGTGGGTTGGGGTCAGCCCCAGCATTTT.

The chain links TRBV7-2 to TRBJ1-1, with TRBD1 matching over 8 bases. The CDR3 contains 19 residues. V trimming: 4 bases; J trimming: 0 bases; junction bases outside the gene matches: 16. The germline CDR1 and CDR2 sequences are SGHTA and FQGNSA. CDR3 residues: CASSSRRGSRQGMNTEAFF. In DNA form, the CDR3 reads TGTGCCAGCAGCTCACGGAGGGGAAGTCGACAGGGGATGAACACTGAAGCTTTCTTT. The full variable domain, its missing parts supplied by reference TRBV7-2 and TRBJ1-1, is GAGVSQSPSNKVTEKGKDVELRCDPISGHTALYWYRQSLGQGLEFLIYFQGNSAPDKSGLPSDRFSAERTGGSVSTLTIQRTQQEDSAVYLCASSSRRGSRQGMNTEAFFGQGTRLTVV.

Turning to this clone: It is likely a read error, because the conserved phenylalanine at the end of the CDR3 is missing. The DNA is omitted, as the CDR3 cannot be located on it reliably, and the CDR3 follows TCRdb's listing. The CDR3 sequence: CASGGYTV. The V call is TRBV21-1, the J call TRBJ1-2. TRBV21-1 is a recognized pseudogene. The CDR3 is made up of 8 amino acids, end residues included.

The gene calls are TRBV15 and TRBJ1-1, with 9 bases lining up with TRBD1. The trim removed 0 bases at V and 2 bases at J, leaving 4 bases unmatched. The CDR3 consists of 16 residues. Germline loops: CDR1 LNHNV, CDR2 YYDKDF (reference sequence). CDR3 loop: CATSREGGQGNTEAFF. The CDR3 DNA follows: TGTGCCACCAGCAGAGAAGGGGGACAGGGAAACACTGAAGCTTTCTTT.

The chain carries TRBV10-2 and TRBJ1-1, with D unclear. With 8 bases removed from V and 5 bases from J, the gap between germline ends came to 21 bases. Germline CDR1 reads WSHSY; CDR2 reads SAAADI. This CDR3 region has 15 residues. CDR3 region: CASGLGGMNVTEAFF. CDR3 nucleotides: TGCGCCAGCGGTTTGGGCGGTATGAACGTTACTGAAGCTTTCTTT.

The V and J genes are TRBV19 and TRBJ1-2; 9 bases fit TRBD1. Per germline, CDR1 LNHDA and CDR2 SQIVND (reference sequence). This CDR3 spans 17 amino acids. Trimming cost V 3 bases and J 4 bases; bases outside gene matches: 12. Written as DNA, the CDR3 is TGTGCCAGTAGTATGCATCGGACAGGGGACTCTTCCTATGGCTACACCTTC. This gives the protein CASSMHRTGDSSYGYTF.

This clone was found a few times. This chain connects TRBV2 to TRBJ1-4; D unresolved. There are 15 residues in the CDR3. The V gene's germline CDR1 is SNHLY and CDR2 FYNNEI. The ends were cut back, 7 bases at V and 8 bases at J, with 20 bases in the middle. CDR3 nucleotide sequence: TGTGCCAGCATTATCTCGTCAAACTTGGGGGAAAAACTGTTTTTT. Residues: CASIISSNLGEKLFF. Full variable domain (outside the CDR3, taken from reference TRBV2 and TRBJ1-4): EPEVTQTPSHQVTQMGQEVILRCVPISNHLYFYWYRQILGQKVEFLVSFYNNEISEKSEIFDDQFSVERPDGSNFTLKIRSTKLEDSAMYFCASIISSNLGEKLFFGSGTQLSVL.

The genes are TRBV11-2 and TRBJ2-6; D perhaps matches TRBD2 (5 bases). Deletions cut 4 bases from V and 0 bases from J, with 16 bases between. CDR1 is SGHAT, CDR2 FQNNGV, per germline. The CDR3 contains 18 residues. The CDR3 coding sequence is TGTGCCAGCAGCTCAACCGGAGGTCGCCGCTCTGGGGCCAACGTCCTGACTTTC. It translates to CASSSTGGRRSGANVLTF.

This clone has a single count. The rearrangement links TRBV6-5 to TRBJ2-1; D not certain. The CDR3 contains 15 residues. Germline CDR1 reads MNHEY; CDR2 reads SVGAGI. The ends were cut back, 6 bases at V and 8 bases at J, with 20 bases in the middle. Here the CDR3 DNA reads TGTGCCAGCAGCTTACCGGGTTCAGACCGCCATGAGCAGTTCTTC. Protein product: CASSLPGSDRHEQFF.

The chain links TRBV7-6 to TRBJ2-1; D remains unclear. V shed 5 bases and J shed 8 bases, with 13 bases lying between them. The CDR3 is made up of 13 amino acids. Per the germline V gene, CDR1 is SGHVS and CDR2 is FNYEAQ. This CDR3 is CASSPLARDEQFF. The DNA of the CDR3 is TGTGCCAGCAGCCCACTGGCTAGGGATGAGCAGTTCTTC.

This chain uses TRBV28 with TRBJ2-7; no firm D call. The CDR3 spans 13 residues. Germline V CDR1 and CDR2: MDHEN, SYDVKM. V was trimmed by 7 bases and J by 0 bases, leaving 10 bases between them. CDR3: CASTPGSSYEQYF. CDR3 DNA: TGTGCCAGCACCCCCGGCTCCTCCTACGAGCAGTACTTC. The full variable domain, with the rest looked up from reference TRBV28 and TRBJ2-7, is DVKVTQSSRYLVKRTGEKVFLECVQDMDHENMFWYRQDPGLGLRLIYFSYDVKMKEKGDIPEGYSVSREKKERFSLILESASTNQTSMYLCASTPGSSYEQYFGPGTRLTVT.

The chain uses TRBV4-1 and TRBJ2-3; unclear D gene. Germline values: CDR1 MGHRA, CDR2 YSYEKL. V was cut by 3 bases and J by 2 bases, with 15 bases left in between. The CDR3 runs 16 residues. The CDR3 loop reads CASSQSPSRLTDTQYF. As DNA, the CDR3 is TGCGCCAGCAGCCAGAGTCCCTCGAGGCTCACAGATACGCAGTATTTT.

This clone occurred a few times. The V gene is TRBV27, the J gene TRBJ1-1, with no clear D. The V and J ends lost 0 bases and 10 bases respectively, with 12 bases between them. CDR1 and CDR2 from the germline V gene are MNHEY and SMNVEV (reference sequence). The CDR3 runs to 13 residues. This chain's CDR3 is CASSLSHLSGAFF. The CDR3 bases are TGTGCCAGCAGTTTATCACACCTTAGTGGAGCTTTCTTT.

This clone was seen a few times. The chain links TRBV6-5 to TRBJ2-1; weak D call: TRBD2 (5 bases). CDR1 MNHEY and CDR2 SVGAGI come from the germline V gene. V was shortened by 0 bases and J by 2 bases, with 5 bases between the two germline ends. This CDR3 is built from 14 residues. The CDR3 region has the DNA TGTGCCAGCAGTTACTCGACTACCTACAATGAGCAGTTCTTC. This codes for CASSYSTTYNEQFF.

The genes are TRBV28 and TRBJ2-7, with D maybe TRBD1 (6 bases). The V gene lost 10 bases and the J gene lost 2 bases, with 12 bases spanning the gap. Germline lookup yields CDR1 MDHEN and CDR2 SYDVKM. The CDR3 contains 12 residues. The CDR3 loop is CAIEDRAYEQYF. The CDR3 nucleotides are TGTGCCATAGAGGACAGAGCCTACGAGCAGTACTTC.

The CDR3 region is CASSLAVGQGATQYF. The CDR3 nucleotides read TGTGCCAGCAGCTTGGCGGTTGGTCAGGGGGCGACCCAGTACTTC. This chain connects TRBV5-5 to TRBJ2-5, with TRBD1 matching 8 bases. The V segment lost 0 bases and the J segment 7 bases; nucleotides outside the gene matches: 8. The germline V gene has CDR1 SGHKS and CDR2 YYEKEE (reference sequence). The length of the CDR3 is 15 residues.

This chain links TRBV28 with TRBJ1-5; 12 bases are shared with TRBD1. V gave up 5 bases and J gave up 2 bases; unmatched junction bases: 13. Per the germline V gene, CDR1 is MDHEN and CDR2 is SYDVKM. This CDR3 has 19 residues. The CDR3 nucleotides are TGTGCCAGCAGTCCCCTCTCAGGGACAGGGGGCGCGGGCAATCAGCCCCAGCATTTT. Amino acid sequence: CASSPLSGTGGAGNQPQHF. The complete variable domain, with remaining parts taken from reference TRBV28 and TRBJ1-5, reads DVKVTQSSRYLVKRTGEKVFLECVQDMDHENMFWYRQDPGLGLRLIYFSYDVKMKEKGDIPEGYSVSREKKERFSLILESASTNQTSMYLCASSPLSGTGGAGNQPQHFGDGTRLSIL.

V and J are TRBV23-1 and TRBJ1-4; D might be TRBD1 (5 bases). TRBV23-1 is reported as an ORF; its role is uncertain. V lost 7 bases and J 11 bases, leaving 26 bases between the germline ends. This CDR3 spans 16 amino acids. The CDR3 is CASKTTAGRVRKKLFF. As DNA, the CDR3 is TGCGCCAGCAAAACAACTGCGGGGCGGGTTAGAAAGAAACTGTTTTTT.

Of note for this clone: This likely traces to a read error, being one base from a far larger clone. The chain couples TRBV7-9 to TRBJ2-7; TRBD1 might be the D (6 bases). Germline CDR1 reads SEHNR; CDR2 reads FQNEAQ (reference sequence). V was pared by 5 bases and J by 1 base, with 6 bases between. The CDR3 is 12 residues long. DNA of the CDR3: TGTGCCAGCAGCGGACAGTCCTACGAGCAGTACTTC. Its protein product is CASSGQSYEQYF.